Following are 20 T cell receptor beta chains from one sample sequenced in a study of CD8+ T cells in alopecia areata. It was cDNA, reverse transcribed from extracted RNA, that served as the sequencing template. The repertoire was sequenced with immunoSEQ multiplex PCR; TCRdb's copy has only in-frame clones and lacks some. The table records about 180,000 clones, roughly 53% of them present only once. Sample treatment: oral pan-JAK inhibitor, 5-10 mg twice daily. Sample: CD8+ T cells sorted from blood, taken at week 24, from a patient treated with tofacitinib. The receptors come from a human donor with alopecia areata.

This chain connects TRBV9 to TRBJ2-3; TRBD2 aligns across 8 bases. Germline-derived CDR1 and CDR2 are SGDLS and YYNGEE. The ends lost 4 bases at V and 0 bases at J; junction bases unmatched: 4. The CDR3 is made up of 15 amino acids. The CDR3 nucleotides read TGTGCCAGCAGCCCACGGACTAGCAGCACAGATACGCAGTATTTT. Translated: CASSPRTSSTDTQYF.

The table lists this clone with a few counts. The chain carries TRBV27 and TRBJ1-5, with 7 bases identical to TRBD1. V lost 8 bases to trimming and J lost 0 bases; unmatched junction nucleotides: 7. CDR3 length: 15 amino acids. CDR1 MNHEY and CDR2 SMNVEV come from the germline V gene (reference sequence). Here the CDR3 reads CASRATGNSNQPQHF. DNA of the CDR3: TGTGCCAGCCGTGCGACAGGGAATAGCAATCAGCCCCAGCATTTT.

The V call is TRBV2, the J call TRBJ2-7; 10 nucleotides align to TRBD1. This CDR3 is 15 amino acids long. The ends lost 6 bases at V and 6 bases at J; junction bases unmatched: 11. Germline CDR1 SNHLY, CDR2 FYNNEI. The CDR3 nucleotides are TGTGCCAGCAGAGAACTCGGCGGGACAGGGGTCGAGCAGTACTTC. Its protein is CASRELGGTGVEQYF.

The chain couples TRBV7-2 to TRBJ2-1; 10 bases are a match to TRBD1. The CDR3 spans 17 residues. Trimming at V came to 2 bases and at J to 6 bases, leaving 10 bases not matched to a gene. Germline V lookup: CDR1 SGHTA, CDR2 FQGNSA. CDR3 nucleotides: TGTGCCAGCAGCTTATATTACCTGGGACAGGGGAGCAATGAGCAGTTCTTC. Protein sequence: CASSLYYLGQGSNEQFF.

Concerning this clone: Other DNA sequences from this sample encode an identical CDR3 as well. The genes are TRBV7-9 and TRBJ1-5; D gene uncertain. Germline values: CDR1 SEHNR, CDR2 FQNEAQ (reference sequence). This CDR3 contains 12 residues. Trimming removed 5 bases from V and 2 bases from J, with 4 bases in between. DNA of the CDR3: TGTGCCAGCAGCCTCGGCAATCAGCCCCAGCATTTT. Its translation is CASSLGNQPQHF.

J is TRBJ2-7 and V is TRBV29-1; D is uncertain. This CDR3 spans 16 amino acids. Germline values: CDR1 SQVTM, CDR2 ANQGSEA. Between the trimmed V and J ends, which lost 4 bases and 0 bases, there was a span of 19 bases. The CDR3 loop reads CSVVSRSLQSSYEQYF. CDR3 DNA sequence: TGCAGCGTTGTATCCCGCTCTCTGCAGAGCTCCTACGAGCAGTACTTC.

This clone was observed a handful of times. The CDR3 loop is CAWSGGTGAYGYTF. In DNA form, the CDR3 reads TGTGCCTGGAGTGGAGGGACAGGCGCGTATGGCTACACCTTC. This chain connects TRBV30 to TRBJ1-2; 8 bases match TRBD1. The CDR3 spans 14 residues. Germline V lookup: CDR1 GTSNPN, CDR2 SVGIG (reference sequence). The V and J ends lost 1 base and 5 bases, in that order; junction bases with no gene match: 6.

This chain connects TRBV29-1 to TRBJ2-2; D is uncertain. The length of the CDR3 is 11 residues. V shed 7 bases and J shed 8 bases, with 11 bases lying between them. Germline values: CDR1 SQVTM, CDR2 ANQGSEA. The CDR3 region is CSGRGGGELFF. The CDR3 bases are TGCAGCGGCCGTGGTGGGGGGGAGCTGTTTTTT.

This sequence joins TRBV18 and TRBJ2-7; D gene uncertain. Germline CDR1 reads KGHSH; CDR2 reads LQKENI. V was pared by 0 bases and J by 3 bases, with 9 bases between. The CDR3 contains 14 residues. The CDR3 bases are TGTGCCAGCTCACCACCCGAGTCGGGCTACGAGCAGTACTTC. This codes for CASSPPESGYEQYF.

V is TRBV5-1 and J is TRBJ1-1; maybe TRBD1 (6 bases). With 5 bases removed from V and 0 bases from J, the gap between germline ends came to 8 bases. Per the germline V gene, CDR1 is SGHRS and CDR2 is YFSETQ. This CDR3 has 13 amino acids. The CDR3 region is CASRDSMNTEAFF. CDR3 nucleotides: TGCGCCAGCAGGGACAGCATGAACACTGAAGCTTTCTTT.

This clone was seen more than once but under ten times. The rearrangement uses TRBV6-5 and TRBJ1-2, with D possibly being TRBD1 (6 bases). Trimming took 5 bases from V and 4 from J, leaving 11 bases between them. The CDR3 contains 13 residues. Looked up from germline, CDR1 is MNHEY and CDR2 is SVGAGI. CDR3 bases: TGTGCCAGCAGTGCGGCCAGGGGCTATGGCTACACCTTC. This gives the protein CASSAARGYGYTF.

V usage is TRBV2 and J usage is TRBJ2-1; D is possibly TRBD2 (6 bases). This CDR3 has 13 amino acids. V gave up 6 bases and J gave up 7 bases, with 13 bases separating them. Germline CDR1 reads SNHLY; CDR2 reads FYNNEI. The CDR3 coding sequence is TGTGCCAGCAGGCTAGCGAGCTCAAATGAGCAGTTCTTC. It specifies CASRLASSNEQFF.

J is TRBJ2-7 and V is TRBV15; 7 nucleotides agree with TRBD2. The CDR3 extends over 14 amino acids. V shed 0 bases and J 2 bases; nucleotides not matched to a gene: 1. The germline gives CDR1 LNHNV, CDR2 YYDKDF (reference sequence). The CDR3 DNA sequence: TGTGCCACCAGCAGAGATGCGGGGGCCTACGAGCAGTACTTC. Encoded protein: CATSRDAGAYEQYF.

V and J are TRBV5-1 and TRBJ1-1; D unresolved. The CDR3 runs to 15 residues. V dropped 0 bases and J dropped 3 bases, with 12 bases sitting between them. The germline CDR1 and CDR2 sequences are SGHRS and YFSETQ. CDR3 region: CASSLGGVGDTEAFF. CDR3 DNA sequence: TGCGCCAGCAGCTTGGGCGGCGTTGGGGACACTGAAGCTTTCTTT. Variable domain in full (rest from reference TRBV5-1 and TRBJ1-1): KAGVTQTPRYLIKTRGQQVTLSCSPISGHRSVSWYQQTPGQGLQFLFEYFSETQRNKGNFPGRFSGRQFSNSRSEMNVSTLELGDSALYLCASSLGGVGDTEAFFGQGTRLTVV.

The chain combines TRBV10-2 with TRBJ1-1; D might be TRBD1 (6 bases). The ends were cut back, 7 bases at V and 8 bases at J, with 11 bases in the middle. CDR1 and CDR2 (germline): WSHSY, SAAADI. This CDR3 has 11 amino acids. Written as DNA, the CDR3 is TGCGCCAGCACCCAGACAGGCGAAGCTTTCTTT. Its translation: CASTQTGEAFF.

This clone was seen a handful of times. The chain joins TRBV14 to TRBJ2-2, with D unclear. Trimming removed 1 base at V and 6 bases at J, with 6 bases between. Germline V lookup: CDR1 SGHDN, CDR2 FVKESK. The length of the CDR3 is 13 residues. This CDR3 reads CASSQASPGELFF. The CDR3 coding sequence is TGTGCCAGCAGCCAAGCGTCACCCGGGGAGCTGTTTTTT. Based on the CDR3 plus reference TRBV14 and TRBJ2-2, the full variable domain is EAGVTQFPSHSVIEKGQTVTLRCDPISGHDNLYWYRRVMGKEIKFLLHFVKESKQDESGMPNNRFLAERTGGTYSTLKVQPAELEDSGVYFCASSQASPGELFFGEGSRLTVL.

The chain recombines TRBV19 with TRBJ2-7; 7 nucleotides match TRBD1. J was trimmed by 3 bases and V by 5 bases; bases with no gene match: 10. CDR1 LNHDA and CDR2 SQIVND come from the germline V gene (reference sequence). CDR3 length: 15 amino acids. The CDR3 protein is CASSPSGQNYYEQYF. The DNA for the CDR3 is TGTGCCAGTAGTCCTTCGGGACAGAATTACTACGAGCAGTACTTC.

This clone turned up a few times. This sequence joins TRBV7-8 and TRBJ2-1; D gene unclear. Germline V lookup: CDR1 SGHVS, CDR2 FQNEAQ. The length of the CDR3 is 12 residues. Between the trimmed V and J ends, which lost 3 bases and 6 bases, there was a span of 6 bases. This chain's CDR3 is CASSFRVNEQFF. In DNA form, the CDR3 reads TGTGCCAGCAGCTTCCGGGTCAATGAGCAGTTCTTC.

The CDR3 coding sequence is TGTGCCAGCAGCCAAGATCTCCGGACCGGGATCTCCTACGAGCAGTACTTC. It specifies CASSQDLRTGISYEQYF. The gene calls are TRBV14 and TRBJ2-7; D possibly corresponds to TRBD2 (5 bases). Germline CDR1 and CDR2: SGHDN and FVKESK. CDR3 size: 17 residues. V lost 0 bases to trimming and J lost 0 bases, with 15 bases between them.

About this clone: One end of the junction fails to match germline, which may point to a read error. The chain employs TRBV9 and TRBJ1-2, with D unresolved. The germline gives CDR1 SGDLS, CDR2 YYNGEE. The CDR3 has 11 residues. The CDR3 region is CASSLSGRMDF. CDR3 sequence (DNA): TGTGCCAGCAGCCTCAGCGGAAGGATGGACTTC.